Listed below are T cell receptor beta chains from one sample, sequenced in a study of identical twins. TCRdb re-analysed the 5' RACE reads in MiXCR, keeping a single row per CDR3 protein. The top ten hold around 4.4% of the sample, which has about 690,000 distinct CDR3 sequences, roughly 20% seen once. Another study also made use of these data, one on T cells expressing NK-cell markers.

Sequencing was performed on PBMCs. The receptor source for this set is a woman younger than 30 in good health. Each CDR3 is given with its conserved first and last residue. The D gene is left open where the match is weak. Clone size is stated in some rows and not others, as once, few, many or a class when expanded.

D gene: TRBD1; CDR3 length: 18; J gene: TRBJ2-3; clone size: .; V gene: TRBV20-1; CDR3 DNA: TGCAGTGCTAGAGAGGGGGAGAAGGGGGCATACGGCACAGATACGCAGTATTTT; CDR3 protein: CSAREGEKGAYGTDTQYF
D gene: .; CDR3 length: 14; J gene: TRBJ2-5; clone size: many; V gene: TRBV5-1; CDR3 DNA: TGCGCCAGCAGCTTTTCGGGCCCCACGGAGACCCAGTACTTC; CDR3 protein: CASSFSGPTETQYF
D gene: TRBD1; CDR3 length: 17; J gene: TRBJ2-3; clone size: .; V gene: TRBV24-1; CDR3 DNA: TGTGCCACCAGTGACTCCTCCGGGACAGCCTTCACAGATACGCAGTATTTT; CDR3 protein: CATSDSSGTAFTDTQYF
D gene: .; CDR3 length: 12; J gene: TRBJ2-7; clone size: .; V gene: TRBV29-1; CDR3 DNA: TGCAGCCGGGATGACAGGACCTACGAGCAGTACTTC; CDR3 protein: CSRDDRTYEQYF
D gene: .; CDR3 length: 13; J gene: TRBJ2-1; clone size: few; V gene: TRBV6-2/TRBV6-3; CDR3 DNA: TGTGCCAGCGAAGGTCGGGTAGCGGCTGAGCAGTTCTTC; CDR3 protein: CASEGRVAAEQFF
D gene: .; CDR3 length: 17; J gene: TRBJ2-7; clone size: few; V gene: TRBV27; CDR3 DNA: TGTGCCAGCAGTCCACATGGAAGTTGGACAGAGAACTACGAGCAGTACTTC; CDR3 protein: CASSPHGSWTENYEQYF
D gene: .; CDR3 length: 12; J gene: TRBJ2-7; clone size: few; V gene: TRBV9; CDR3 DNA: TGTGCCAGCAGCCAGGGTGGCGACGAGCAGTACTTC; CDR3 protein: CASSQGGDEQYF
D gene: .; CDR3 length: 16; J gene: TRBJ2-2; clone size: .; V gene: TRBV4-3; CDR3 DNA: TGCGCCAGCAGCCAATCCTGGACTCCGAACACCGGGGAGCTGTTTTTT; CDR3 protein: CASSQSWTPNTGELFF
D gene: .; CDR3 length: 16; J gene: TRBJ1-5; clone size: .; V gene: TRBV20-1; CDR3 DNA: TGCAGTGCTAGAGATCTACGGAGGGGGACGGATCAGCCCCAGCATTTT; CDR3 protein: CSARDLRRGTDQPQHF
D gene: .; CDR3 length: 12; J gene: TRBJ1-2; clone size: .; V gene: TRBV12-3/TRBV12-4; CDR3 DNA: TGTGCCAGCAGTTTCTTAGCGTATGGCTACACCTTC; CDR3 protein: CASSFLAYGYTF
D gene: .; CDR3 length: 14; J gene: TRBJ1-1; clone size: .; V gene: TRBV20-1; CDR3 DNA: TGCAGTGCTTCCGCAGGGTTCGGCTTCACTGAAGCTTTCTTT; CDR3 protein: CSASAGFGFTEAFF
D gene: .; CDR3 length: 15; J gene: TRBJ1-4; clone size: many; V gene: TRBV10-3; CDR3 DNA: TGTGCCATCAGTGAGGAGGGACGGCATAATGAAAAACTGTTTTTT; CDR3 protein: CAISEEGRHNEKLFF
D gene: TRBD2; CDR3 length: 13; J gene: TRBJ2-1; clone size: few; V gene: TRBV20-1; CDR3 DNA: TGCAGGGCACTAGCGGGGATTTACAATGAGCAGTTCTTC; CDR3 protein: CRALAGIYNEQFF
D gene: TRBD1; CDR3 length: 11; J gene: TRBJ1-1; clone size: .; V gene: TRBV5-1; CDR3 DNA: TGCGCCAGCAGCTTAAGGGACAGAACTTTCTTT; CDR3 protein: CASSLRDRTFF
D gene: TRBD2; CDR3 length: 12; J gene: TRBJ2-3; clone size: .; V gene: TRBV2; CDR3 DNA: TGTGCCAGCGGGACTAGCGGAGATACGCAGTATTTT; CDR3 protein: CASGTSGDTQYF
D gene: .; CDR3 length: 18; J gene: TRBJ2-1; clone size: once; V gene: TRBV5-5; CDR3 DNA: TGTGCCAGCAGCTTGGAGCCCTTGGCGCAGGACCCCTACAATGAGCAGTTCTTC; CDR3 protein: CASSLEPLAQDPYNEQFF
D gene: TRBD2; CDR3 length: 16; J gene: TRBJ2-1; clone size: .; V gene: TRBV11-3; CDR3 DNA: TGTGCCAGCAGCTTAGTGGCAGCTAGCGGACACAATGAGCAGTTCTTC; CDR3 protein: CASSLVAASGHNEQFF
D gene: .; CDR3 length: 17; J gene: TRBJ2-3; clone size: .; V gene: TRBV9; CDR3 DNA: TGTGCCAGCAGCGTAGCAATCACTCCCACTAGCACAGATACGCAGTATTTT; CDR3 protein: CASSVAITPTSTDTQYF
D gene: TRBD1; CDR3 length: 14; J gene: TRBJ2-1; clone size: .; V gene: TRBV7-9; CDR3 DNA: TGTGCCAGCAGCCTAGGACAGGGGGCAGTTGAGCAGTTCTTC; CDR3 protein: CASSLGQGAVEQFF
D gene: TRBD2; CDR3 length: 15; J gene: TRBJ2-5; clone size: .; V gene: TRBV20-1; CDR3 DNA: TGCAGTGCTACTAGCGGGAACGGTGGAGAAGAGACCCAGTACTTC; CDR3 protein: CSATSGNGGEETQYF
D gene: .; CDR3 length: 14; J gene: TRBJ2-1; clone size: .; V gene: TRBV6-1; CDR3 DNA: TGTGCCAGCAGTCCCCTTCAGCGCTACAATGAGCAGTTCTTC; CDR3 protein: CASSPLQRYNEQFF
D gene: .; CDR3 length: 11; J gene: TRBJ2-7; clone size: many; V gene: TRBV29-1; CDR3 DNA: TGCAGCGTTTCGTTAGCCCACGAGCAGTACTTC; CDR3 protein: CSVSLAHEQYF
D gene: TRBD2; CDR3 length: 15; J gene: TRBJ2-5; clone size: .; V gene: TRBV2; CDR3 DNA: TGTGCCAGCAGGCCCCGGGGGGGCCCGCCAGAGACCCAGTACTTC; CDR3 protein: CASRPRGGPPETQYF
D gene: .; CDR3 length: 13; J gene: TRBJ1-5; clone size: few; V gene: TRBV2; CDR3 DNA: TGTGCCAGCAGTGAATACGTCCTCGGCCCCCAGCATTTT; CDR3 protein: CASSEYVLGPQHF
D gene: .; CDR3 length: 10; J gene: TRBJ2-1; clone size: .; V gene: TRBV12-3/TRBV12-4; CDR3 DNA: TGTGCCAGCAGTTTAGAGGGGCAGGTCTTC; CDR3 protein: CASSLEGQVF
D gene: .; CDR3 length: 13; J gene: TRBJ2-5; clone size: few; V gene: TRBV25-1; CDR3 DNA: TGTGCCAGCAGTGAACTTGGGGTAGGGACCCAGTACTTC; CDR3 protein: CASSELGVGTQYF
D gene: .; CDR3 length: 13; J gene: TRBJ1-2; clone size: .; V gene: TRBV5-6; CDR3 DNA: TGTGCCAGCAGCTTGGCGAGCGCGGGCGGCTACACCTTC; CDR3 protein: CASSLASAGGYTF
D gene: TRBD1; CDR3 length: 13; J gene: TRBJ2-7; clone size: many; V gene: TRBV12-3/TRBV12-4; CDR3 DNA: TGTGCCAGCAGCCAGGGACAGGGCTACGAGCAGTACTTC; CDR3 protein: CASSQGQGYEQYF
D gene: .; CDR3 length: 17; J gene: TRBJ2-7; clone size: few; V gene: TRBV10-3; CDR3 DNA: TGTGCCATCAGTGACCGAATGGGACGGCAAAGCTCCTACGAGCAGTACTTC; CDR3 protein: CAISDRMGRQSSYEQYF
D gene: TRBD2; CDR3 length: 14; J gene: TRBJ2-5; clone size: .; V gene: TRBV20-1; CDR3 DNA: TGCAGTGCTAGTGGTTCAGGGAGGGAAGAGACCCAGTACTTC; CDR3 protein: CSASGSGREETQYF
D gene: .; CDR3 length: 12; J gene: TRBJ2-3; clone size: .; V gene: TRBV12-3/TRBV12-4; CDR3 DNA: TGTGCCAGCAGTTACTACACAGATACGCAGTATTTT; CDR3 protein: CASSYYTDTQYF
D gene: TRBD2; CDR3 length: 16; J gene: TRBJ2-1; clone size: .; V gene: TRBV20-1; CDR3 DNA: TGCAGCGCTAGGGGCCAGTGGCGGGGGGCCTACAATGAGCAGTTCTTC; CDR3 protein: CSARGQWRGAYNEQFF
D gene: .; CDR3 length: 16; J gene: TRBJ2-3; clone size: many; V gene: TRBV20-1; CDR3 DNA: TGCAGTGCTAGAGATGAGGCGCTGCAGGTAACAGATACGCAGTATTTT; CDR3 protein: CSARDEALQVTDTQYF
D gene: .; CDR3 length: 14; J gene: TRBJ1-5; clone size: once; V gene: TRBV6-5; CDR3 DNA: TGTGCCAGCAGTTACAGACGGGCGGGGCAGCCCCAGCATTTT; CDR3 protein: CASSYRRAGQPQHF
D gene: .; CDR3 length: 12; J gene: TRBJ2-3; clone size: .; V gene: TRBV5-1; CDR3 DNA: TGCGCCAGCCGCGGACAGCGGGATACGCAGTATTTT; CDR3 protein: CASRGQRDTQYF
D gene: TRBD2; CDR3 length: 18; J gene: TRBJ2-1; clone size: few; V gene: TRBV12-3/TRBV12-4; CDR3 DNA: TGTGCCAGCAGTTTGGTCCTAGCGGTGGGGGGCTCCTACAATGAGCAGTTCTTC; CDR3 protein: CASSLVLAVGGSYNEQFF
D gene: .; CDR3 length: 12; J gene: TRBJ2-3; clone size: .; V gene: TRBV20-1; CDR3 DNA: TGCAGTGCTAGAATAACGTGGGGGGCGCAGTATTTT; CDR3 protein: CSARITWGAQYF
D gene: .; CDR3 length: 16; J gene: TRBJ2-2; clone size: few; V gene: TRBV5-1; CDR3 DNA: TGCGCCAGCAGCTCGTCTAGGGAGGTCGGCACCGGGGAGCTGTTTTTT; CDR3 protein: CASSSSREVGTGELFF
D gene: .; CDR3 length: 15; J gene: TRBJ2-1; clone size: few; V gene: TRBV20-1; CDR3 DNA: TGCAGTGCTAGTCGCCTAGCAGACCCCTACAATGAGCAGTTCTTC; CDR3 protein: CSASRLADPYNEQFF
D gene: TRBD2; CDR3 length: 16; J gene: TRBJ2-3; clone size: few; V gene: TRBV5-1; CDR3 DNA: TGCGCCAGCAGCTTGGAGTCCAGCGGGGGGGCGGATACGCAGTATTTT; CDR3 protein: CASSLESSGGADTQYF
D gene: TRBD1; CDR3 length: 15; J gene: TRBJ1-2; clone size: .; V gene: TRBV5-1; CDR3 DNA: TGCGCCAGCAGCCTTGGCTGGGACAGGGGTTATGGCTACACCTTC; CDR3 protein: CASSLGWDRGYGYTF
D gene: .; CDR3 length: 14; J gene: TRBJ2-2; clone size: few; V gene: TRBV20-1; CDR3 DNA: TGCAGTGCTAGACCCGTCGACAGAGCCGGGGAGCTGTTTTTT; CDR3 protein: CSARPVDRAGELFF
D gene: .; CDR3 length: 15; J gene: TRBJ2-5; clone size: .; V gene: TRBV6-5; CDR3 DNA: TGTGCCAGCAGTTACTCCGGGGGGCTATGGGAGACCCAGTACTTC; CDR3 protein: CASSYSGGLWETQYF
D gene: .; CDR3 length: 14; J gene: TRBJ1-2; clone size: .; V gene: TRBV9; CDR3 DNA: TGTGCCAGCAGCGTAGTCGAAGCTAACTATGGCTACACCTTC; CDR3 protein: CASSVVEANYGYTF
D gene: TRBD2; CDR3 length: 13; J gene: TRBJ2-3; clone size: .; V gene: TRBV7-2; CDR3 DNA: TGTGCCAGCAGCCGCGTTACTAGCGGTACGCAGTATTTT; CDR3 protein: CASSRVTSGTQYF
D gene: .; CDR3 length: 16; J gene: TRBJ1-6; clone size: .; V gene: TRBV5-5; CDR3 DNA: TGTGCCAGCAGCTTGGAAGGGAGCTCCTATAATTCACCCCTCCACTTT; CDR3 protein: CASSLEGSSYNSPLHF
D gene: .; CDR3 length: 15; J gene: TRBJ2-1; clone size: many; V gene: TRBV24-1; CDR3 DNA: TGTGCCACCAGTGGATCGGGGCGGGCCTACAATGAGCAGTTCTTC; CDR3 protein: CATSGSGRAYNEQFF
D gene: .; CDR3 length: 14; J gene: TRBJ2-1; clone size: few; V gene: TRBV20-1; CDR3 DNA: TGCAGTGGTCTCGGTCGGGTTGTTGGCAATGAGCAGTTCTTC; CDR3 protein: CSGLGRVVGNEQFF
D gene: .; CDR3 length: 14; J gene: TRBJ2-7; clone size: few; V gene: TRBV9; CDR3 DNA: TGTGCCAGCAGTACGGGCGGGACCTCCTACGAGCAGTACTTC; CDR3 protein: CASSTGGTSYEQYF
D gene: TRBD1; CDR3 length: 18; J gene: TRBJ2-1; clone size: .; V gene: TRBV20-1; CDR3 DNA: TGCAGTGCTAGTCCCGCCCCCTACGGGACAGGTTCCTACAATGAGCAGTTCTTC; CDR3 protein: CSASPAPYGTGSYNEQFF
D gene: TRBD1; CDR3 length: 11; J gene: TRBJ1-1; clone size: many; V gene: TRBV10-3; CDR3 DNA: TGTGCCATCTCTGGACAGGCTGAAGCTTTCTTT; CDR3 protein: CAISGQAEAFF
D gene: .; CDR3 length: 16; J gene: TRBJ2-3; clone size: .; V gene: TRBV20-1; CDR3 DNA: TGCAGTGCTAGAACCCCGGGACGGACCCTCACAGATACGCAGTATTTT; CDR3 protein: CSARTPGRTLTDTQYF
D gene: TRBD2; CDR3 length: 16; J gene: TRBJ2-5; clone size: .; V gene: TRBV10-3; CDR3 DNA: TGTGCCATCAGTGATCCCGGTAGCGGGGCACAAGAGACCCAGTACTTC; CDR3 protein: CAISDPGSGAQETQYF
D gene: .; CDR3 length: 13; J gene: TRBJ2-3; clone size: few; V gene: TRBV12-3/TRBV12-4; CDR3 DNA: TGTGCCAGCACCCTGGACATCACAGATACGCAGTATTTT; CDR3 protein: CASTLDITDTQYF
D gene: .; CDR3 length: 14; J gene: TRBJ2-1; clone size: few; V gene: TRBV24-1; CDR3 DNA: TGTGCCACCAGCGGGGCGGGTGAGGGCAATGAGCAGTTCTTC; CDR3 protein: CATSGAGEGNEQFF
D gene: .; CDR3 length: 13; J gene: TRBJ2-2; clone size: few; V gene: TRBV5-1; CDR3 DNA: TGCGCCAGCGTCCTGGAAAACACCGGGGAGCTGTTTTTT; CDR3 protein: CASVLENTGELFF
D gene: .; CDR3 length: 14; J gene: TRBJ2-2; clone size: .; V gene: TRBV30; CDR3 DNA: TGTGCCTGGAGCCTGACGTTGGGGGCCGGGGAGCTGTTTTTT; CDR3 protein: CAWSLTLGAGELFF
D gene: TRBD2; CDR3 length: 15; J gene: TRBJ2-3; clone size: .; V gene: TRBV27; CDR3 DNA: TGTGCCAGCAACCCTAGCGGGGGGGGCCCAGATACGCAGTATTTT; CDR3 protein: CASNPSGGGPDTQYF
D gene: .; CDR3 length: 12; J gene: TRBJ2-5; clone size: many; V gene: TRBV20-1; CDR3 DNA: TGCAGTGCCCCTTCAGGGACCCAGACCCAGTACTTC; CDR3 protein: CSAPSGTQTQYF